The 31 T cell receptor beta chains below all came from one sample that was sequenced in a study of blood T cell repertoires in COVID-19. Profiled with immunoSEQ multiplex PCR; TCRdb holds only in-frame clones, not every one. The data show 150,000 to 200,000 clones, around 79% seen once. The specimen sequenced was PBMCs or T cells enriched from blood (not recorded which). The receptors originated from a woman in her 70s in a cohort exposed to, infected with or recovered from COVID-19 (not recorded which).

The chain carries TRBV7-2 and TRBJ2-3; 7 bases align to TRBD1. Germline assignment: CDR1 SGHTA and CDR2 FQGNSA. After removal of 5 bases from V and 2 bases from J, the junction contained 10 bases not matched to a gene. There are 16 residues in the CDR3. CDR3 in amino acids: CASSAHRGWNTDTQYF. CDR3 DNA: TGTGCCAGCAGCGCCCACAGGGGTTGGAACACAGATACGCAGTATTTT.

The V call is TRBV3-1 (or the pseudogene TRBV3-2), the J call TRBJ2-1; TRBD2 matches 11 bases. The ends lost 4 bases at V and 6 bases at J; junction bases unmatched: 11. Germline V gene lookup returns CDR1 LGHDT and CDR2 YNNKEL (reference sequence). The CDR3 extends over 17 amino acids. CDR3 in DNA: TGTGCCAGCAGCCTTTTCAGGACTAGCGGGCGTCCCAATGAGCAGTTCTTC. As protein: CASSLFRTSGRPNEQFF.

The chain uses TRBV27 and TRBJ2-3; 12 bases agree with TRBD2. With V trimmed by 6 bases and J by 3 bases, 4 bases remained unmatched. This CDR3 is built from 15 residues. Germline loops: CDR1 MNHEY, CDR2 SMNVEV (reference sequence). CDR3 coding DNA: TGTGCCAGCAGCTCACTAGCGGGAGGAACAGATACGCAGTATTTT. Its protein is CASSSLAGGTDTQYF.

CDR3 nucleotide sequence: TGTGCCAGCGCCGAGGGGGACAATCAGCCCCAGCATTTT. The encoded protein is CASAEGDNQPQHF. The chain combines TRBV7-9 with TRBJ1-5; tentative D call: TRBD1 (6 bases). The germline V gene encodes CDR1 SEHNR and CDR2 FQNEAQ (reference sequence). The CDR3 length is 13 residues. Trimming removed 8 bases at V and 3 bases at J, with 11 bases between.

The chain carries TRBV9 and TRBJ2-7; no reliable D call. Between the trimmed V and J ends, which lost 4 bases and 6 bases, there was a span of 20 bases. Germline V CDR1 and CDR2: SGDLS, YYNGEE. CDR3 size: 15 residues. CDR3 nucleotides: TGTGCCAGCAGCTCCCGTTTGCGTACTACGAGCGAGCAGTACTTC. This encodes CASSSRLRTTSEQYF.

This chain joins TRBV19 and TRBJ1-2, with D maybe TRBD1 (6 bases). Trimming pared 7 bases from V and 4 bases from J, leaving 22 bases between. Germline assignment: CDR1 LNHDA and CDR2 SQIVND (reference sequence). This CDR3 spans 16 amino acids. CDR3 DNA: TGTGCCAGTATCGTGGACAGTAGGAGGCCTGGCTATGGCTACACCTTC. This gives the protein CASIVDSRRPGYGYTF.

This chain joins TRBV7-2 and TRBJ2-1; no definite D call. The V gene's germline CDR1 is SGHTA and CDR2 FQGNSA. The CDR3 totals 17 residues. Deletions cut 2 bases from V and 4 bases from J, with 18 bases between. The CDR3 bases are TGTGCCAGCAGCTTAAGTTGGCGCGAGGTGGGTTACAATGAGCAGTTCTTC. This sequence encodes CASSLSWREVGYNEQFF.

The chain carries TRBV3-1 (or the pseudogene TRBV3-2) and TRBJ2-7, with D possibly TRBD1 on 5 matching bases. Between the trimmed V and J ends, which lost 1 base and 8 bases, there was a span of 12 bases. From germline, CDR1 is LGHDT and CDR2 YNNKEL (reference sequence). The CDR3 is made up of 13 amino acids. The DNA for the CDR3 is TGTGCCAGCAGCCAAGGGGGCCTCGACCAGCAGTACTTC. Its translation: CASSQGGLDQQYF.

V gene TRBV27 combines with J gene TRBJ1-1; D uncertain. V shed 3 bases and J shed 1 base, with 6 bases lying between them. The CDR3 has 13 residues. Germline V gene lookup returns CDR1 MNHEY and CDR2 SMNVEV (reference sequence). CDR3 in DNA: TGTGCCAGCAGTTTTACAAAGAACACTGAAGCTTTCTTT. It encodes CASSFTKNTEAFF.

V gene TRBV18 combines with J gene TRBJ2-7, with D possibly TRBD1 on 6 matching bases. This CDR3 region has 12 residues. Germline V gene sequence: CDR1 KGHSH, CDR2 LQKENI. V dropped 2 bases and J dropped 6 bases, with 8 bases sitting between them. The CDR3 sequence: CASSPGTTEQYF. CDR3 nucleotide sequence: TGTGCCAGCTCACCAGGGACAACCGAGCAGTACTTC.

CDR3 coding DNA: TGTGCCAGCAGTGGGTTTGGGGATCAAGTCGGCGGGGAAAAACTGTTTTTT. Translated, it gives CASSGFGDQVGGEKLFF. This rearrangement joins TRBV6-4 to TRBJ1-4; D ambiguous. The CDR3 loop spans 17 amino acids. V was cut by 4 bases and J by 8 bases, with 23 bases left in between. Germline V CDR1 and CDR2: MRHNA, SNTAGT.

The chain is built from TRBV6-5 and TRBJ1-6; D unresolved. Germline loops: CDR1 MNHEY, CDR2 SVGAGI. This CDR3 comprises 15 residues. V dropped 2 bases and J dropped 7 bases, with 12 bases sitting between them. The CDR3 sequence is CASSYQSLRNSPLHF. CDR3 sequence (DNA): TGTGCCAGCAGTTACCAAAGCCTTCGGAATTCACCCCTCCACTTT.

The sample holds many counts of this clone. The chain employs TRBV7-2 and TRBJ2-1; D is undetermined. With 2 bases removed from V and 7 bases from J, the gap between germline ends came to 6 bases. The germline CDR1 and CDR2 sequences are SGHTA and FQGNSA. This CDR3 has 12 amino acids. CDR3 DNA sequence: TGTGCCAGCAGCTTAATCCTAAATGAGCAGTTCTTC. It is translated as CASSLILNEQFF.

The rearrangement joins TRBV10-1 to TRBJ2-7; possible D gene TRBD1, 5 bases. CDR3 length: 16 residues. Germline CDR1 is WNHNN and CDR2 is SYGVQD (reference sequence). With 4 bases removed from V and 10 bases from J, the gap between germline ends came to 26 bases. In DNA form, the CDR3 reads TGCGCCAGCAGTGCAGGAGAGACAGTCATTTCCCCCCGACAGTACTTC. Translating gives CASSAGETVISPRQYF.

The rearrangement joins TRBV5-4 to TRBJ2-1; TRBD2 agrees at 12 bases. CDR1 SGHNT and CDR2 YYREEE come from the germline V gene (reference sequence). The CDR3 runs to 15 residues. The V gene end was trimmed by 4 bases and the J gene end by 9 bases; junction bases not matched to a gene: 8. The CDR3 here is CASSLRLAGAGEQFF. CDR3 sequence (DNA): TGTGCCAGCAGCCTGAGACTAGCGGGAGCCGGTGAGCAGTTCTTC.

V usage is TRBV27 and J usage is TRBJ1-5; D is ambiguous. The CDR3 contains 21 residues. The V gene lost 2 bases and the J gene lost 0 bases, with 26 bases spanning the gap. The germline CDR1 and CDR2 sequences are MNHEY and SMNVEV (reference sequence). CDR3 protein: CASSLVPPYEFDLSSNQPQHF. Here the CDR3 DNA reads TGTGCCAGCAGTTTAGTACCCCCCTATGAATTTGATCTATCTAGCAATCAGCCCCAGCATTTT.

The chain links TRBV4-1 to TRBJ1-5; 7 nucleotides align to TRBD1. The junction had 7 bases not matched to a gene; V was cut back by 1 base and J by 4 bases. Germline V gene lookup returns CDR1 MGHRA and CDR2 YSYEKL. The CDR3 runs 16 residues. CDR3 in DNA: TGCGCCAGCAGCCAAGGGGCAGGGGGATGGAATCAGCCCCAGCATTTT. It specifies CASSQGAGGWNQPQHF.

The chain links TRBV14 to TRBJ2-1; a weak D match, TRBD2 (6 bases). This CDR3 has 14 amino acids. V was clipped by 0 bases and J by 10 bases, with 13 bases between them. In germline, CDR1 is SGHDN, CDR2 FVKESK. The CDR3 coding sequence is TGTGCCAGCAGCCAAGATTGGGCGGGGAAAGAGCAGTTCTTC. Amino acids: CASSQDWAGKEQFF.

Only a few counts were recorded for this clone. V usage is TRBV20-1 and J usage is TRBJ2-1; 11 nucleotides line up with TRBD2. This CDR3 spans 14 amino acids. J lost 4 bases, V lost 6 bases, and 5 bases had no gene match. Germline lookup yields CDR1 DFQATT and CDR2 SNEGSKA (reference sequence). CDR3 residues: CSASSGRGYNEQFF. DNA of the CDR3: TGCAGTGCAAGTAGCGGGAGGGGATACAATGAGCAGTTCTTC.

CDR3 sequence (DNA): TGTGCCAGTAGCCTCTACGGACAGGACCCACAAGAGACCCAGTACTTC. Its translation is CASSLYGQDPQETQYF. V is TRBV19 and J is TRBJ2-5, with 7 bases fitting TRBD1. The CDR3 is 16 residues long. V shed 6 bases, J shed 2 bases, and the junction held 12 bases outside the gene matches. The germline V gene has CDR1 LNHDA and CDR2 SQIVND (reference sequence). Full variable domain (rest looked up from reference TRBV19 and TRBJ2-5): DGGITQSPKYLFRKEGQNVTLSCEQNLNHDAMYWYRQDPGQGLRLIYYSQIVNDFQKGDIAEGYSVSREKKESFPLTVTSAQKNPTAFYLCASSLYGQDPQETQYFGPGTRLLVL.

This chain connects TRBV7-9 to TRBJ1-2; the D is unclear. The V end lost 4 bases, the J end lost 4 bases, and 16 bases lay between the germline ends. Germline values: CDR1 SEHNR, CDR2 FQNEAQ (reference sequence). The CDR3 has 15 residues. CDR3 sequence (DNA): TGTGCCAGCAGCTCCGGGTCCGGGGAGACCTATGGCTACACCTTC. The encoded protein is CASSSGSGETYGYTF.

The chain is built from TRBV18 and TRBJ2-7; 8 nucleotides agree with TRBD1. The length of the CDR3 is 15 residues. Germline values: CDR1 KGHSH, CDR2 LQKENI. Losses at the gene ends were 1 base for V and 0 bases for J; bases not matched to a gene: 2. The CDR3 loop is CASSPRQGPSYEQYF. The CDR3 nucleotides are TGTGCCAGCTCACCACGACAGGGGCCCTCCTACGAGCAGTACTTC.

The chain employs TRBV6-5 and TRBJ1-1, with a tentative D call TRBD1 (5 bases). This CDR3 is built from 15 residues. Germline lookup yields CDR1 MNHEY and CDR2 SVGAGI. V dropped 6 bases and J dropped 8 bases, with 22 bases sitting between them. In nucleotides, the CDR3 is TGTGCCAGCAGCCCCTCCCCCCGGGCAGGGCGAGAAGCTTTCTTT. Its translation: CASSPSPRAGREAFF.

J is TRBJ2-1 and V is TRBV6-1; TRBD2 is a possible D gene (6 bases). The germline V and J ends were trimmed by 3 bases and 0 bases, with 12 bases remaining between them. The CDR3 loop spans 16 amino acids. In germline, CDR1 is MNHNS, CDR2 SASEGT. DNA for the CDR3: TGTGCCAGCAGTGATCGCTTCGGGAGCTCCTACAATGAGCAGTTCTTC. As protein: CASSDRFGSSYNEQFF.

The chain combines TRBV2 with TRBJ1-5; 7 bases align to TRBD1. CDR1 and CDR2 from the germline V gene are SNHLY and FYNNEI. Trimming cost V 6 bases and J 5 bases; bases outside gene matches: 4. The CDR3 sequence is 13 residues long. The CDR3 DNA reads TGTGCCAGCAGGACAGGGATGGATCAGCCCCAGCATTTT. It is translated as CASRTGMDQPQHF. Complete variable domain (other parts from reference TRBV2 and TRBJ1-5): EPEVTQTPSHQVTQMGQEVILRCVPISNHLYFYWYRQILGQKVEFLVSFYNNEISEKSEIFDDQFSVERPDGSNFTLKIRSTKLEDSAMYFCASRTGMDQPQHFGDGTRLSIL.

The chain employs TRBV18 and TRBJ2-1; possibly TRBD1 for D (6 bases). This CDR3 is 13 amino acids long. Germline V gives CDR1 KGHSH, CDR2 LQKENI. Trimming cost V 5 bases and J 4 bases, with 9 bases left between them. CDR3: CASSADRYNEQFF. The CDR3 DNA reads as TGTGCCAGCTCAGCGGACAGATACAATGAGCAGTTCTTC.

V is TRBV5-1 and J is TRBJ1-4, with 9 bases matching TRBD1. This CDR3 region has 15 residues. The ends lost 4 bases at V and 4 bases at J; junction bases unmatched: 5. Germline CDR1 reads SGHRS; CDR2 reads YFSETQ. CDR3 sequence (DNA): TGCGCCAGCAGCCCCACGGGACAGGGTAATGAAAAACTGTTTTTT. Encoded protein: CASSPTGQGNEKLFF.

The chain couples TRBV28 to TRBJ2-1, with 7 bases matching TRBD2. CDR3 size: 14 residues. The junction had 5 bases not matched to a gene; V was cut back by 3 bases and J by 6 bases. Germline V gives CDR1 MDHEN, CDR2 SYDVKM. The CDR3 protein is CASSLGGLINEQFF. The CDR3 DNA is TGTGCCAGCAGTTTGGGGGGACTAATCAATGAGCAGTTCTTC.

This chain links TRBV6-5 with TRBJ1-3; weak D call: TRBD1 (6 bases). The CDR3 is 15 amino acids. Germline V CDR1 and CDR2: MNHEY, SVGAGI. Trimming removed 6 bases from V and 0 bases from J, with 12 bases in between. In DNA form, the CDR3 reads TGTGCCAGCAGCAGACAGGCCAGCTCTGGAAACACCATATATTTT. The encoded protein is CASSRQASSGNTIYF.

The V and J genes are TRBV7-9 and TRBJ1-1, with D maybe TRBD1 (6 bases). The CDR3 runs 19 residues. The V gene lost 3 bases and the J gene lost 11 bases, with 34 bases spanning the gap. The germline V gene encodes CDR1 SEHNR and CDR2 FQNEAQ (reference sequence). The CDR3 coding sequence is TGTGCCAGCAGCTTGGCCGGGACAACGCGATGGTATGGTCGGAAGGGGGCTTTCTTT. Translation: CASSLAGTTRWYGRKGAFF.

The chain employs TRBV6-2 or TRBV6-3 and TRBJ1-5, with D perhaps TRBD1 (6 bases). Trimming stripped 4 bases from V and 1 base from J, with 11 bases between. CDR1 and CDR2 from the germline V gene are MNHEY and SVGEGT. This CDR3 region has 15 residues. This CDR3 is CASSFTGMSNQPQHF. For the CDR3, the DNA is TGTGCCAGCAGTTTCACAGGGATGAGCAATCAGCCCCAGCATTTT.